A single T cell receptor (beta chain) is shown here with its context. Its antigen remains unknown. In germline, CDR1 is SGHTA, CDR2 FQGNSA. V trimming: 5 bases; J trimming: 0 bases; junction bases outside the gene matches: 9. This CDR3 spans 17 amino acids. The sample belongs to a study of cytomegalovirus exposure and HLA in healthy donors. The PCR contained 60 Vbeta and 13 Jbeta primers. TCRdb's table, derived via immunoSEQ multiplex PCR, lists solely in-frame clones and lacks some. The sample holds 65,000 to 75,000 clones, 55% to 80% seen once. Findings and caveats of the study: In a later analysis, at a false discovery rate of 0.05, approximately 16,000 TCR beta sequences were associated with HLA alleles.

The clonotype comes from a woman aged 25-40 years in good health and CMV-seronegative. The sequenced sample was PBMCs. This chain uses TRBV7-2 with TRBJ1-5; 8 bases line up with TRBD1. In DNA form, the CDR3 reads TGTGCCAGCAGCACCAGGACAGGGTGGGATAGCAATCAGCCCCAGCATTTT. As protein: CASSTRTGWDSNQPQHF.